These 3 T cell receptor beta chains were sequenced from one sample in a study of T cells in Graves' hyperthyroidism and ophthalmopathy. Regions amplified from RNA transcripts were the TCR beta CDR3 regions. TCR CDR3 underwent first-round RT-PCR with the HTBI primer set. TCRdb re-called the multiplex PCR reads with MiXCR, one entry per CDR3 protein. The sample gives over 550,000 distinct CDR3 sequences, about a sixth of which show up once; approximately 18% is in the top ten. Sequencing used blood. The receptors were sampled from a woman under 30 with Graves' hyperthyroidism.

This clonotype was found many times. V usage is TRBV5-1 and J usage is TRBJ1-4, with no clear D. The germline V and J ends were trimmed by 0 bases and 4 bases, with 7 bases remaining between them. Per germline, CDR1 SGHRS and CDR2 YFSETQ. The CDR3 is made up of 14 amino acids. The CDR3 sequence is CASSLGSGNEKLFF. In nucleotides, the CDR3 is TGCGCCAGCAGCTTGGGGTCCGGTAATGAAAAACTGTTTTTT. The complete variable domain, with remaining parts taken from reference TRBV5-1 and TRBJ1-4, reads KAGVTQTPRYLIKTRGQQVTLSCSPISGHRSVSWYQQTPGQGLQFLFEYFSETQRNKGNFPGRFSGRQFSNSRSEMNVSTLELGDSALYLCASSLGSGNEKLFFGSGTQLSVL.

The J gene is TRBJ2-7, the V gene TRBV27; maybe TRBD2 (6 bases). Germline assignment: CDR1 MNHEY and CDR2 SMNVEV (reference sequence). The ends were cut back, 3 bases at V and 6 bases at J, with 15 bases in the middle. This CDR3 has 14 amino acids. CDR3 sequence reads: CASSFSFVGGEQYF. CDR3 nucleotide sequence: TGTGCCAGCAGTTTTTCCTTTGTCGGGGGCGAGCAGTACTTC.

The chain uses TRBV20-1 and TRBJ2-3; no clear D gene. Germline CDR1 reads DFQATT; CDR2 reads SNEGSKA (reference sequence). The length of the CDR3 is 12 residues. With 2 bases removed from V and 3 bases from J, the gap between germline ends came to 6 bases. As DNA, the CDR3 is TGCAGTGCTAGATTCGTTACAGATACGCAGTATTTT. This gives the protein CSARFVTDTQYF.